The rows below give T cell receptor beta chains drawn from one sample of a study of graft-versus-host responses after intestinal transplantation. The data were produced by immunoSEQ multiplex PCR, yet TCRdb's version contains in-frame clones alone and is incomplete. This table has roughly 110,000 clones, over 85% appearing once. Their specific antigens are unknown. This sample comprised unstimulated CD4+ T cells sorted from spleen or lymph node cells, obtained before transplant. The receptors originated from a human donor who was the organ donor for an intestinal transplant. The CDR3 runs from the conserved cysteine through the conserved F or W. A D gene is named only where the DNA matches it firmly. Only part of the rows carry a size: once, few, many, or a class if the clone is expanded.

d_gene	v_gene	j_gene	abundance	CDR3aa	CDR3nt
NA	TRBV2	TRBJ1-1	NA	CASSELFGGGTEAFF	TGTGCCAGCAGTGAACTGTTTGGGGGTGGCACTGAAGCTTTCTTT
NA	TRBV9	TRBJ2-7	NA	CASSEDLGRSEQYF	TGTGCCAGCAGCGAGGATCTGGGCCGGTCCGAGCAGTACTTC
NA	TRBV6-5	TRBJ1-1	NA	CASSTEAFF	TGTGCCAGCAGCACTGAAGCTTTCTTT
NA	TRBV28	TRBJ1-5	NA	CASSLLAGDSNQPQHF	TGTGCCAGCAGTTTACTAGCAGGGGATAGCAATCAGCCCCAGCATTTT
NA	TRBV30	TRBJ2-3	NA	CAWSVGLTGSDTQYF	TGTGCCTGGAGTGTAGGGTTGACCGGTTCAGATACGCAGTATTTT
NA	TRBV6-5	TRBJ2-3	NA	CASRRQLTSTDTQYF	TGTGCCAGCAGACGACAGTTAACTAGCACAGATACGCAGTATTTT
TRBD1	TRBV5-1	TRBJ2-5	NA	CASSLVLQGEEAQYF	TGCGCCAGCAGCTTGGTCCTACAGGGGGAGGAGGCCCAGTACTTC
TRBD1	TRBV6-1	TRBJ2-7	NA	CASSEALRTGYGAYEQYF	TGTGCCAGCAGTGAAGCGCTTCGGACAGGTTATGGAGCCTACGAGCAGTACTTC
TRBD1	TRBV6-5	TRBJ2-7	NA	CASRTGTYEQYF	TGTGCCAGCAGGACAGGGACCTACGAGCAGTACTTC
NA	TRBV18	TRBJ2-4	once	CASSPASRERHIQYF	TGTGCCAGCTCACCAGCGAGCAGGGAGCGGCACATTCAGTACTTC
NA	TRBV5-1	TRBJ1-5	NA	CASSLGGDQPQHF	TGCGCCAGCAGCTTGGGGGGCGATCAGCCCCAGCATTTT
NA	TRBV6-5	TRBJ1-2	NA	CASSSGWNNYGYTF	TGTGCCAGCAGCTCAGGGTGGAACAACTATGGCTACACCTTC
TRBD1	TRBV27	TRBJ1-2	NA	CASNSRQGAYHGYTF	TGTGCCAGCAACTCCCGGCAGGGGGCGTATCATGGCTACACCTTC
NA	TRBV5-1	TRBJ2-3	NA	CASRGVGTDTQYF	TGCGCCAGCAGGGGGGTTGGCACAGATACGCAGTATTTT
NA	TRBV10-3	TRBJ2-1	NA	CAITDTGSYNYNEQFF	TGTGCCATCACCGACACCGGGAGCTACAACTACAATGAGCAGTTCTTC
TRBD2	TRBV7-2	TRBJ2-1	NA	CASSLDVGRDEQFF	TGTGCCAGCAGCTTAGATGTAGGGAGGGATGAGCAGTTCTTC
TRBD2	TRBV7-2	TRBJ2-3	NA	CASSAGTSGSRSDTQYF	TGTGCCAGCAGCGCGGGGACTAGCGGGAGTAGGTCAGATACGCAGTATTTT
TRBD1	TRBV5-1	TRBJ2-2	NA	CASSWGQGIVNTGELFF	TGCGCCAGCAGTTGGGGACAGGGGATTGTGAACACCGGGGAGCTGTTTTTT
NA	TRBV19	TRBJ2-7	NA	CASSIPQGHEQYF	TGTGCCAGTAGTATACCACAGGGCCACGAGCAGTACTTC
TRBD1	TRBV6-1	TRBJ2-7	NA	CASREIRDRSYEQYF	TGTGCCAGCAGAGAAATCCGGGACAGGTCCTACGAGCAGTACTTC
NA	TRBV7-9	TRBJ1-6	NA	CASSRQSNSPLHF	TGTGCCAGCAGCCGACAGAGCAATTCACCCCTCCACTTT
NA	TRBV6-1	TRBJ1-3	NA	CASSPAGDTGNTIYF	TGTGCCAGCAGTCCAGCAGGGGACACTGGAAACACCATATATTTT
NA	TRBV4-2	TRBJ2-6	NA	CASSQVSSGGSGANVLTF	TGTGCCAGCAGCCAAGTATCGTCGGGGGGCAGTGGGGCCAACGTCCTGACTTTC
TRBD2	TRBV2	TRBJ2-7	NA	CASSVQRDAYEQYF	TGTGCCAGCAGTGTACAGCGGGATGCCTACGAGCAGTACTTC
NA	TRBV18	TRBJ1-5	NA	CASSPSSRDYSNQPQHF	TGTGCCAGCTCACCATCCTCCAGGGACTATAGCAATCAGCCCCAGCATTTT
TRBD1	TRBV19	TRBJ1-2	NA	CASSIPYNRGRNYGYTF	TGTGCCAGTAGTATCCCCTATAACAGGGGACGTAACTATGGCTACACCTTC
TRBD2	TRBV6-6	TRBJ2-1	NA	CASSGLAGNYNEQFF	TGTGCCAGCAGTGGACTAGCGGGCAACTACAATGAGCAGTTCTTC
NA	TRBV30	TRBJ1-2	once	CAWSVRRQGLRGYTF	TGTGCCTGGAGTGTACGGCGTCAGGGGTTAAGGGGCTACACCTTC
NA	TRBV9	TRBJ2-2	NA	CASSVRGNTGELFF	TGTGCCAGCAGCGTCCGGGGAAACACCGGGGAGCTGTTTTTT
NA	TRBV7-2	TRBJ1-2	NA	CASSLVEGYGYTF	TGTGCCAGCAGCTTAGTAGAGGGCTATGGCTACACCTTC
NA	TRBV11-3	TRBJ1-1	NA	CASSLEGGTEAFF	TGTGCCAGCAGCTTGGAGGGGGGCACTGAAGCTTTCTTT
TRBD1	TRBV5-4	TRBJ1-1	NA	CASSSKQGMNTEAFF	TGTGCCAGCAGCTCCAAACAGGGGATGAACACTGAAGCTTTCTTT
NA	TRBV5-1	TRBJ2-7	NA	CASSLGLDPRLGYEQYF	TGCGCCAGCAGCTTGGGGCTCGACCCACGACTGGGCTACGAGCAGTACTTC
TRBD1	TRBV5-1	TRBJ2-2	NA	CASSLGGTGTGELFF	TGCGCCAGCAGCTTGGGCGGGACAGGCACCGGGGAGCTGTTTTTT
NA	TRBV5-1	TRBJ2-5	NA	CASSVQGRPAQETQYF	TGCGCCAGCAGCGTCCAAGGGCGCCCTGCCCAAGAGACCCAGTACTTC
NA	TRBV5-1	TRBJ2-1	NA	CASSTSQGSYNEQFF	TGCGCCAGCAGCACATCCCAGGGCTCCTACAATGAGCAGTTCTTC
NA	TRBV6-5	TRBJ2-7	NA	CASRDFTYEQYF	TGTGCCAGCAGGGATTTCACCTACGAGCAGTACTTC
NA	TRBV28	TRBJ1-2	NA	CASSSPGREYGYTF	TGTGCCAGCAGTTCCCCCGGCAGGGAGTATGGCTACACCTTC
TRBD1	TRBV6-1	TRBJ2-3	few	CASSEGDRFTDTQYF	TGTGCCAGCAGTGAAGGGGACAGGTTCACAGATACGCAGTATTTT
TRBD1	TRBV6-1	TRBJ1-1	NA	CASRDRGRNTEAFF	TGTGCCAGCAGGGACAGGGGACGGAACACTGAAGCTTTCTTT
NA	TRBV5-4	TRBJ1-1	NA	CASSLGGKTEAFF	TGTGCCAGCAGCTTAGGGGGGAAGACTGAAGCTTTCTTT